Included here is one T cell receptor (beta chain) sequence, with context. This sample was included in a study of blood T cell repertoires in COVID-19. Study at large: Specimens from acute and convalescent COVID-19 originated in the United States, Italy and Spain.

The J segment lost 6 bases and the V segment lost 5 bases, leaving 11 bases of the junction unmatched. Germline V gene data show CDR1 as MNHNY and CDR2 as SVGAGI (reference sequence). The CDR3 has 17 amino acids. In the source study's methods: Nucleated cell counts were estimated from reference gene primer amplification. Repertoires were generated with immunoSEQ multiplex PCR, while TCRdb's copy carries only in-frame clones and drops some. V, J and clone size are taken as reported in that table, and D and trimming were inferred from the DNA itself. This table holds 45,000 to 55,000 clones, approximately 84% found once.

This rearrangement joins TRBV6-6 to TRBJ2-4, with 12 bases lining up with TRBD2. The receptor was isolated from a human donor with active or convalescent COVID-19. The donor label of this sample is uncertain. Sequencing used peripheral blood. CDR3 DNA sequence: TGTGCCAGCAGTCCCCCACGACTAGCGGGAGAAGCAAACATTCAGTACTTC. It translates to CASSPPRLAGEANIQYF.